This TCR beta chain was sequenced during a study of T-cell memory formation after mild COVID-19 (dated by TCRdb to the early 2020s). General notes on the study: TCR sequence clusters from the two donors were largely donor specific. T-cell clones expanding and contracting after mild COVID-19 in a couple of donors were tracked by longitudinal TCRalpha and TCRbeta repertoire sequencing. Two young, previously healthy adult volunteers, one female and one male, were included in the cohort.

Ficoll-Paque density gradient centrifugation was the method used to isolate PBMCs. On this clonotype: Its antigen target is currently unknown. One base away there is no much larger clone; base qualities are not given.

The CDR3 holds 15 amino acids from the cysteine to the phenylalanine. Of the read, only the CDR3 DNA is kept; its 45 bases are in frame from base 1. The investigation overall reported the following: Some responding clones were detected in pre-infection memory, which suggested that pre-existing cross-reactive memory T cells had joined the SARS-CoV-2 response. SARS-CoV-2 specificity was not confirmed for the second-wave clones peaking on day 37. From day 15 to 85, contracting clones showed balanced CD4/CD8 phenotypes, whereas a second wave of clones that expanded from day 15 to 37 leaned towards CD4+. Only a couple of mild cases were covered in the study, and larger cohorts including severe cases with pre-infection samples were considered necessary. Contracting CD4+ clones were found mainly in CM and EM memory subsets, while CD8+ clones were enriched in EMRA.

Sequenced using an Illumina NovaSeq 6000. TCRalpha and TCRbeta cDNA libraries were constructed by 5'RACE with constant-segment primers, with sample barcodes and unique molecular identifiers being introduced. RNA was extracted from every sample with Trizol reagent. Amplification of the libraries took two PCR steps, and the second step added a second sample barcode plus Illumina TruSeq adapters. The libraries were sequenced on an Illumina NovaSeq using 2 x 150 bp paired-end reads. The study's processing was this. Reads were demultiplexed and collapsed into UMI-guided consensus sequences with migec v1.2.7. Using mixcr v2.1.11, UMI consensuses were aligned to TRA and TRB V and J templates and then assembled into clonotypes. Clonotypes were classified as expanded or contracted when called significant by both edgeR and NoisET, with noise models trained on biological replicates. For edgeR calls, the cutoffs were a false discovery rate-adjusted p below 0.01 and a log2 fold-change threshold of 1. As an exploratory analysis of dynamics, max-normalized trajectories of the 1000 most abundant clonotypes were examined by PCA with hierarchical clustering. Each responding clone was given a CD4 or CD8 phenotype based on the CD4+ and CD8+ repertoires, which had been sequenced separately. TCRdb took the public reads, trimmed them with fastp at Q25, ran MiXCR for clone calling and kept in-frame beta chains. Entries are consolidated by CDR3 protein sequence, retaining the most common genes and DNA. None of the V and J calls come from the authors' own analysis; TCRdb made them. This sample comprises 300,000 to 350,000 distinct CDR3 sequences, roughly an eighth of them detected only once. Around a fifth of the sample goes to the ten largest clones.

The receptor was derived from a man between 18 and 29 years old who had mild COVID-19 (a few samples of this study predate the infection). The sample titles of this study are shuffled in the database, so cell type and time point are left out; the donor was told from shared clones. The rearranged chain carries TRBV3-2 and TRBJ1-5; the D call of TRBD1 is as the table states it, not checked on the DNA. TRBV3-2 is reported as a pseudogene. Sequencing used PBMCs or a T cell subset sorted from them (not recorded which). The nucleotides are TGTGCCAGCAGCCGAGGGAAGGGGGGCAATCAGCCCCAGCATTTT. Translated, this gives CASSRGKGGNQPQHF.